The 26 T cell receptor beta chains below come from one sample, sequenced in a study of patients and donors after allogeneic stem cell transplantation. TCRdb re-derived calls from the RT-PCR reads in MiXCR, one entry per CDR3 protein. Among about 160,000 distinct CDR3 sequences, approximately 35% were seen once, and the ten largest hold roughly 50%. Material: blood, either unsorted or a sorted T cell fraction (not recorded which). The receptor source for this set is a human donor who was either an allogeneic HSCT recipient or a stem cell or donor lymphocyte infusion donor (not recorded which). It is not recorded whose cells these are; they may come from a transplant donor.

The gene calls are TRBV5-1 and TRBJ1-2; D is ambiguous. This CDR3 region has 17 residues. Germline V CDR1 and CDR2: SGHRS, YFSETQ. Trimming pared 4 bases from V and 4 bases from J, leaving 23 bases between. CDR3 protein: CASSGSPLGEAIYGYTF. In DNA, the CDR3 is TGCGCCAGCAGCGGATCCCCCCTCGGGGAGGCGATCTATGGCTACACCTTC.

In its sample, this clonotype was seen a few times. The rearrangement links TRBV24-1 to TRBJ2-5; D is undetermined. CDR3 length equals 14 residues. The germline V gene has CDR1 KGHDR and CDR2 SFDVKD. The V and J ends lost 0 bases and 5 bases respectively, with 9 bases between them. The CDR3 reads CATSDLAVGETQYF. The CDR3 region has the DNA TGTGCCACCAGTGATTTGGCAGTCGGGGAGACCCAGTACTTC.

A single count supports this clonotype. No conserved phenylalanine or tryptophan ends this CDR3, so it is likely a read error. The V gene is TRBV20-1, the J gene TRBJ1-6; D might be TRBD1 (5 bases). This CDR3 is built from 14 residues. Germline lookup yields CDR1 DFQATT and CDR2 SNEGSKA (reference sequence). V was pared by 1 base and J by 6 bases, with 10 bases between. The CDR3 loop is CSARAGKVNSPLHL. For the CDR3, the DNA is TGCAGTGCTAGAGCAGGGAAGGTTAATTCACCCCTCCACTTG.

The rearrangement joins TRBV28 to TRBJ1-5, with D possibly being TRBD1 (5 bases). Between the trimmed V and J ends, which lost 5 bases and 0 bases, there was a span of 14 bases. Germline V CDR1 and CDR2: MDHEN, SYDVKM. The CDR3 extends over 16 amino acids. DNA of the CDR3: TGTGCCAGCAGTCCCGGGGCGTGGGGTAGCAATCAGCCCCAGCATTTT. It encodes CASSPGAWGSNQPQHF.

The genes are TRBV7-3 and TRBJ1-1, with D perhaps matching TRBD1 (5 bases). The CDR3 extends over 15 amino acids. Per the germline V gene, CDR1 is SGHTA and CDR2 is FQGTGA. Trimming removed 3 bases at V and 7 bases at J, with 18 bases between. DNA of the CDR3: TGTGCCAGCAGCTTTGAATTGGGTGGGACGATTGAAGCTTTCTTT. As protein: CASSFELGGTIEAFF. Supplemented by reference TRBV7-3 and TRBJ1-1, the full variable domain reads GAGVSQTPSNKVTEKGKYVELRCDPISGHTALYWYRQSLGQGPEFLIYFQGTGAADDSGLPNDRFFAVRPEGSVSTLKIQRTERGDSAVYLCASSFELGGTIEAFFGQGTRLTVV.

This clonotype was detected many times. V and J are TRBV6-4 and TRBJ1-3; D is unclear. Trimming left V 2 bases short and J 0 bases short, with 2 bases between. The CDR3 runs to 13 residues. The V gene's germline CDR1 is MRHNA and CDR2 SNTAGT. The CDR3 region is CASSDSSGNTIYF. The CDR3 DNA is TGTGCCAGCAGTGACAGCTCTGGAAACACCATATATTTT.

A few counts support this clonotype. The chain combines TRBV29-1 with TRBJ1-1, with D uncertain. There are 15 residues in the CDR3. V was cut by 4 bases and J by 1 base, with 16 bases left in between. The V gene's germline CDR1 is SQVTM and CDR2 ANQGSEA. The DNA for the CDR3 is TGCAGCGTTGGCCCCGGCAGCCTGGGGAACACTGAAGCTTTCTTT. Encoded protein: CSVGPGSLGNTEAFF.

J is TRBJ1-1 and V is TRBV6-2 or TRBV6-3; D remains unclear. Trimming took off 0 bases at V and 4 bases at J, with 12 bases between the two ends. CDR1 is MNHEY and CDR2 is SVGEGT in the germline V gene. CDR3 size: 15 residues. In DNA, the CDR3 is TGTGCCAGCAGTTACTCGGAGGGTTTGGGCACTGAAGCTTTCTTT. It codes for CASSYSEGLGTEAFF.

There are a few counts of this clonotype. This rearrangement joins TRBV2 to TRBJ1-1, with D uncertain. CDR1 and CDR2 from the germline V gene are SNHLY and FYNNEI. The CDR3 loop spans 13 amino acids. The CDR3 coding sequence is TGTGCAACTGGTCCTTTCATAAACACTGAAGCTTTCTTT. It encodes CATGPFINTEAFF.

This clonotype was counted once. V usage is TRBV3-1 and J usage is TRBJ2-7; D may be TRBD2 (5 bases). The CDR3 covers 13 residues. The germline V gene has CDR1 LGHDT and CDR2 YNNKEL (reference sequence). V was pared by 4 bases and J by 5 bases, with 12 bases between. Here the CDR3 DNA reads TGTGCCAGCAGCCGACACGGGGTGGACGAGCAGTACTTC. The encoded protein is CASSRHGVDEQYF.

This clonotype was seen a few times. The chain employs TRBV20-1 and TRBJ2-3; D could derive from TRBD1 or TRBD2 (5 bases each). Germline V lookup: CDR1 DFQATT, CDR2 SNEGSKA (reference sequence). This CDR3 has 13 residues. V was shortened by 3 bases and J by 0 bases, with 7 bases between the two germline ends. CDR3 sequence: CSASRDSTDTQYF. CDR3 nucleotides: TGCAGTGCTAGCCGGGACAGCACAGATACGCAGTATTTT.

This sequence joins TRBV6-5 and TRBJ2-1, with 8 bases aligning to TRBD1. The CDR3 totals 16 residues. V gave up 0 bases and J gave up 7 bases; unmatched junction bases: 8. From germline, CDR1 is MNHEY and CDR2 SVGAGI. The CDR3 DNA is TGTGCCAGCAGTTACTCTGCCGGTACAGGGGGTAATGAGCAGTTCTTC. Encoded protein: CASSYSAGTGGNEQFF.

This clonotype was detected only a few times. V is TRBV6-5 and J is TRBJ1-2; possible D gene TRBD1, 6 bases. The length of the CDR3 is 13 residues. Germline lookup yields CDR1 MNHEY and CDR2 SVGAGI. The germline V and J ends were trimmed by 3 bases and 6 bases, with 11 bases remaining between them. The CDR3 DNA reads TGTGCCAGCAGTTATCAGGGGACGGATGGCTACACCTTC. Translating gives CASSYQGTDGYTF.

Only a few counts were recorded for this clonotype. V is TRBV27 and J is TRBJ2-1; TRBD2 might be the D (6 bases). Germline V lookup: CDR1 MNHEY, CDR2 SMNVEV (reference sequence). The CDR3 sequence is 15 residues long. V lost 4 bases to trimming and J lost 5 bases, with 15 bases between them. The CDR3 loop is CASSSPGETHNEQFF. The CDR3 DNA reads TGTGCCAGCAGTTCCCCGGGAGAGACCCACAATGAGCAGTTCTTC.

The CDR3 nucleotides are TGTGCCAGCAGCTTAGGGTTCGGGGAGCTGTTTTTT. This sequence encodes CASSLGFGELFF. This chain links TRBV7-3 with TRBJ2-2; the D is unclear. The CDR3 is made up of 12 amino acids. Trimming removed 2 bases from V and 7 bases from J, with 5 bases in between. Per germline, CDR1 SGHTA and CDR2 FQGTGA.

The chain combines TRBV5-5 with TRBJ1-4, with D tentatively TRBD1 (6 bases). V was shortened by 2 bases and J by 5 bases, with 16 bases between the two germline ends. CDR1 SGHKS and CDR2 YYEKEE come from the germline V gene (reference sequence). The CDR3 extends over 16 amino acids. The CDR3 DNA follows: TGTGCCAGCAGCTTCTACTTGACAGGCCTGAATGAAAAACTGTTTTTT. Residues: CASSFYLTGLNEKLFF.

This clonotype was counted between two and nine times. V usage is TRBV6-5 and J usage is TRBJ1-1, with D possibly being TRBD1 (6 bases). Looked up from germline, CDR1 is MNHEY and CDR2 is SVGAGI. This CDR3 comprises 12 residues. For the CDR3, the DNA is TGTAAAAGCGGGGGCCTGAACACTGAAGCTTTCTTT. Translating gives CKSGGLNTEAFF.

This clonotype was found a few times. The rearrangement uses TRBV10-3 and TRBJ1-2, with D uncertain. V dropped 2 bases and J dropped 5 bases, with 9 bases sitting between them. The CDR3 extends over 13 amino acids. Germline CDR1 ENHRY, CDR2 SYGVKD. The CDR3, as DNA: TGTGCCATCAGTGAGGGAGTCGAATATGGCTACACCTTC. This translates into CAISEGVEYGYTF.

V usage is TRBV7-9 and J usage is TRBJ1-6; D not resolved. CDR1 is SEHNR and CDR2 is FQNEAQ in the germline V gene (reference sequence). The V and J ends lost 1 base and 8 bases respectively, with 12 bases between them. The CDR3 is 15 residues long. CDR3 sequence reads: CASSLVFSDDSPLHF. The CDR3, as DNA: TGTGCCAGCAGCTTAGTTTTCAGTGATGATTCACCCCTCCACTTT.

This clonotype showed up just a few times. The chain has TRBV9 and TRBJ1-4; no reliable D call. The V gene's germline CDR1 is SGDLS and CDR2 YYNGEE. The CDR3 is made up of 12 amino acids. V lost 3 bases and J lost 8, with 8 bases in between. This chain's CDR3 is CASSGRNEKLFF. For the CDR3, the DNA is TGTGCCAGCAGCGGTCGAAACGAAAAACTGTTTTTT.

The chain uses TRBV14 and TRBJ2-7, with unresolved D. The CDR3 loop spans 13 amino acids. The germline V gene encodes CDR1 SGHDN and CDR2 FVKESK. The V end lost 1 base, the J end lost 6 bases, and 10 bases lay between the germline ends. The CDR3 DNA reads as TGTGCCAGCAGCCAAGGTGCCCTCGGCGAGCAGTACGTC. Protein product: CASSQGALGEQYV.

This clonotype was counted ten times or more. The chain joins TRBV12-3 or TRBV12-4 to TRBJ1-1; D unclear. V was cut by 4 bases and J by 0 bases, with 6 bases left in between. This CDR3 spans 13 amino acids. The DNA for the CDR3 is TGTGCCAGCAGTTCCGGGCTGAACACTGAAGCTTTCTTT. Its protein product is CASSSGLNTEAFF.

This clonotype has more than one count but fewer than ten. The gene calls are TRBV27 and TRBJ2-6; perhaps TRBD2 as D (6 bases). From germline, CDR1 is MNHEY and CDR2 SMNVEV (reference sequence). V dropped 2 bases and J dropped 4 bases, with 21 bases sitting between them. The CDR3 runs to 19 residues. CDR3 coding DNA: TGTGCCAGCAGTTTACTAAGTGGAGGGTACGAACTCGGGGCCAACGTCCTGACTTTC. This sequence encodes CASSLLSGGYELGANVLTF.

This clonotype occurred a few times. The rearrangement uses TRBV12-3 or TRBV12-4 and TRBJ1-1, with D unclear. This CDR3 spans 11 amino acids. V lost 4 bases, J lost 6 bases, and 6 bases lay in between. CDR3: CASSYRAEAFF. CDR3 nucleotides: TGTGCCAGCAGTTATCGCGCTGAAGCTTTCTTT.

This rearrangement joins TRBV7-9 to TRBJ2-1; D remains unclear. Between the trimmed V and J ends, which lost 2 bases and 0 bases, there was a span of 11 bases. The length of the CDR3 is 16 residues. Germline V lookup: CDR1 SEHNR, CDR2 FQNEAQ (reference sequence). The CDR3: CASSLFYRSSYNEQFF. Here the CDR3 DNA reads TGTGCCAGCAGCTTATTCTACCGGAGCTCCTACAATGAGCAGTTCTTC.

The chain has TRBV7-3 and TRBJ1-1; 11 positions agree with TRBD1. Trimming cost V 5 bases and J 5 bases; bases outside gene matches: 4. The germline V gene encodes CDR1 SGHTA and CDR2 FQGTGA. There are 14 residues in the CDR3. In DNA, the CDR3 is TGTGCCAGCAGCCGGACAGGGGGCTGGACTGAAGCTTTCTTT. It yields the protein CASSRTGGWTEAFF. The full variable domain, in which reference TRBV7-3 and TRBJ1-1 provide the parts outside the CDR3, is GAGVSQTPSNKVTEKGKYVELRCDPISGHTALYWYRQSLGQGPEFLIYFQGTGAADDSGLPNDRFFAVRPEGSVSTLKIQRTERGDSAVYLCASSRTGGWTEAFFGQGTRLTVV.